These 11 T cell receptor beta chains were all obtained from the same sample, sequenced in a study of identical twins. MiXCR, run by TCRdb on the 5' RACE reads, gives a single entry per CDR3 protein. The repertoire holds roughly 290,000 distinct CDR3 sequences, with approximately 8.5% as singletons. These records were also assigned to another study, of yellow fever vaccine responses in identical twins.

Sequenced sample: memory (CD45RO+) T cells sorted from blood. These receptors all come from a woman between 18 and 29 years old in good health.

The chain couples TRBV14 to TRBJ1-2, with D possibly matching TRBD1 (6 bases). V dropped 6 bases and J dropped 4 bases, with 18 bases sitting between them. The CDR3 length is 15 residues. Per the germline V gene, CDR1 is SGHDN and CDR2 is FVKESK. The CDR3 sequence: CASRAGVGAGYGYTF. The CDR3 DNA reads as TGTGCCAGCAGAGCAGGGGTTGGAGCTGGCTATGGCTACACCTTC.

In this sample, this clonotype turned up many times. CDR3 sequence: CASSFGSGSEKLFF. The CDR3 region has the DNA TGTGCCAGCAGTTTTGGCTCAGGGAGCGAAAAACTGTTTTTT. This sequence joins TRBV12-3 or TRBV12-4 and TRBJ1-4; a possible D gene is TRBD1 (5 bases). Trimming stripped 3 bases from V and 8 bases from J, with 13 bases between. CDR3 size: 14 residues.

This clonotype has more than one count but fewer than ten. The chain is built from TRBV4-1 and TRBJ2-5; 7 bases are a match to TRBD2. V lost 4 bases and J lost 0; bases outside the gene matches: 5. The germline V gene encodes CDR1 MGHRA and CDR2 YSYEKL. The CDR3 is made up of 15 amino acids. The DNA for the CDR3 is TGCGCCAGCAGCCTAGCGGGTGAATACCAAGAGACCCAGTACTTC. Residues: CASSLAGEYQETQYF.

There are many counts of this clonotype. The chain recombines TRBV4-1 with TRBJ2-1; 12 nucleotides match TRBD2. The CDR3 contains 18 residues. The V gene's germline CDR1 is MGHRA and CDR2 YSYEKL. The junction had 10 bases not matched to a gene; V was cut back by 0 bases and J by 7 bases. Here the CDR3 reads CASSQDFILAGGGNEQFF. The DNA for the CDR3 is TGCGCCAGCAGCCAAGACTTCATACTAGCGGGAGGAGGAAATGAGCAGTTCTTC.

J is TRBJ1-6 and V is TRBV20-1, with 8 bases aligning to TRBD1. V lost 6 bases and J lost 10; bases outside the gene matches: 8. CDR3 length: 13 residues. CDR1 and CDR2 (germline): DFQATT, SNEGSKA (reference sequence). The chain's CDR3 is CSASDREASPLHF. CDR3 DNA sequence: TGCAGTGCATCGGACAGGGAAGCCTCACCCCTCCACTTT.

The chain has TRBV25-1 and TRBJ2-1; D may be TRBD2 (5 bases). V was shortened by 2 bases and J by 0 bases, with 11 bases between the two germline ends. CDR1 is MGHDK and CDR2 is SYGVNS in the germline V gene. This CDR3 comprises 16 residues. The DNA for the CDR3 is TGTGCCAGCAGTGAAGTAGGCGGGTTCTCCTACAATGAGCAGTTCTTC. Protein: CASSEVGGFSYNEQFF.

The chain recombines TRBV6-6 with TRBJ2-7, with 7 bases identical to TRBD1. The CDR3 covers 13 residues. Trimming removed 4 bases from V and 4 bases from J; junction bases left unmatched: 4. CDR1 MNHNY and CDR2 SVGAGI come from the germline V gene (reference sequence). The CDR3 region is CASSLDRRYEQYV. DNA for the CDR3: TGTGCCAGCAGTTTGGACAGGAGGTACGAGCAGTACGTC.

This clonotype has at least ten counts. This CDR3 reads CASSLGTPNTGELFF. The DNA of the CDR3 is TGTGCCAGCAGTTTAGGTACTCCGAACACCGGGGAGCTGTTTTTT. The chain recombines TRBV12-3 or TRBV12-4 with TRBJ2-2; D not resolved. The ends were cut back, 1 base at V and 0 bases at J, with 6 bases in the middle. The CDR3 totals 15 residues.

This rearrangement joins TRBV7-8 to TRBJ2-1, with D possibly TRBD1 on 6 matching bases. The germline V gene encodes CDR1 SGHVS and CDR2 FQNEAQ. The CDR3 is 14 residues long. V lost 7 bases, J lost 8 bases, and 18 bases lay in between. The CDR3 protein is CASNPDRRNDEQFF. For the CDR3, the DNA is TGTGCCAGCAACCCAGACAGGAGAAATGATGAGCAGTTCTTC.

The gene calls are TRBV24-1 and TRBJ2-7, with D hard to call. This CDR3 region has 12 residues. CDR1 and CDR2 (germline): KGHDR, SFDVKD. Trimming removed 5 bases at V and 2 bases at J, with 6 bases between. For the CDR3, the DNA is TGTGCCACCAGTGGGGATACCTACGAGCAGTACTTC. Encoded protein: CATSGDTYEQYF.

This chain uses TRBV5-6 with TRBJ2-3; 10 bases map to TRBD2. Germline assignment: CDR1 SGHDT and CDR2 YYEEEE. Trimming removed 4 bases from V and 2 bases from J; junction bases left unmatched: 10. The CDR3 sequence is 17 residues long. The CDR3 sequence: CASSPLELAGITDTQYF. CDR3 sequence (DNA): TGTGCCAGCAGCCCCTTGGAACTAGCGGGGATCACAGATACGCAGTATTTT.